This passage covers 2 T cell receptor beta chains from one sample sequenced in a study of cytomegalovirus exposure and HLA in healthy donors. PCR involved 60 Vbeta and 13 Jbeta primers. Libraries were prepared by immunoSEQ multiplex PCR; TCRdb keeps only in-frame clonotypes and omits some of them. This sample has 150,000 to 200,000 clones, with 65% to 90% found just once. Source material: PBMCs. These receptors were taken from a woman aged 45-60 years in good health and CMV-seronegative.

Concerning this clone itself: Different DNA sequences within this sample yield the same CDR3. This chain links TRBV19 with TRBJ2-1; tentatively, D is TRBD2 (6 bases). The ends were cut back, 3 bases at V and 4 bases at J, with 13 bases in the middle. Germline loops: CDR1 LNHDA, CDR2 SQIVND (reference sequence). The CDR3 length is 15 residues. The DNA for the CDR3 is TGTGCCAGTAGTATGGACGGGAGTTCATACAATGAGCAGTTCTTC. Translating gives CASSMDGSSYNEQFF.

The CDR3 DNA follows: TGCGCCAGCAGCTTAAATGTAGGGACAGGGAAAGTTGAGCAGTACTTC. Amino acids: CASSLNVGTGKVEQYF. The gene calls are TRBV5-1 and TRBJ2-7, with 9 positions matching TRBD1. The CDR3 sequence is 16 residues long. V was pared by 2 bases and J by 7 bases, with 13 bases of the junction left unmatched. The germline V gene encodes CDR1 SGHRS and CDR2 YFSETQ.